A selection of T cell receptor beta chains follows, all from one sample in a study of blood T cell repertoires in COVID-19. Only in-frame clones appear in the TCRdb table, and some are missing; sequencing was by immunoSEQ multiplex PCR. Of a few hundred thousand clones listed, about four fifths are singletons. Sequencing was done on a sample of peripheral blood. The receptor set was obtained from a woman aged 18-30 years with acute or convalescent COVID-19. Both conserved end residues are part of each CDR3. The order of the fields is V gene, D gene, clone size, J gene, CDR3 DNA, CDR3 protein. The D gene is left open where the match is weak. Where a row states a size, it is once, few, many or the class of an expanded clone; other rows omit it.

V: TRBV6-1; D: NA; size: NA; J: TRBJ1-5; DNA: TGTGCCAGCAGTGAGGGGGGGCAGCCCCAGCATTTT; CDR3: CASSEGGQPQHF
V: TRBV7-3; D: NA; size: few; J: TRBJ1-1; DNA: TGTGCCAGCAGCTTAATTTCGGACACTGAAGCTTTCTTT; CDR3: CASSLISDTEAFF
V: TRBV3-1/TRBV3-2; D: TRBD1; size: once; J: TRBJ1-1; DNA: TGTGCCAGCAGCCAGGAAACGGGACAGGTAAGAGCTGAAGCTTTCTTT; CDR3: CASSQETGQVRAEAFF
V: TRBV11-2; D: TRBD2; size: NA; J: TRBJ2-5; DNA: TGTGCCAGCAGCTTAGTTAGCGGGAGTGGGGAGACCCAGTACTTC; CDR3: CASSLVSGSGETQYF
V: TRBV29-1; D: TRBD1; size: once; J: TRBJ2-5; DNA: TGCAGCGTTGACGGGACAGTCCAAGAGACCCAGTACTTC; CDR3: CSVDGTVQETQYF
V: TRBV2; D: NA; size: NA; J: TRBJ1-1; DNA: TGTGCCAGCAGACGGTTTAATTCTGAACACACTGAAGCTTTCTTT; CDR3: CASRRFNSEHTEAFF
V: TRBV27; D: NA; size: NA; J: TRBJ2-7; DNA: TGTGCCAGCAGTTTTTCGGACAGAGCCTACGAGCAGTACTTC; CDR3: CASSFSDRAYEQYF
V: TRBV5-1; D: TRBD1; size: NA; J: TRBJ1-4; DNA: TGCGCCAGCAGCTTTGGACAGGGCGATAATGAAAAACTGTTTTTT; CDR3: CASSFGQGDNEKLFF
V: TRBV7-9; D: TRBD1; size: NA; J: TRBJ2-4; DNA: TGTGCCAGCAGCCCACAGGGGACGACCGACCAAGCCAAAAACATTCAGTACTTC; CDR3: CASSPQGTTDQAKNIQYF
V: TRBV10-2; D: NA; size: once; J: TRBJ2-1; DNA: TGCGCCAGCAGTGAGTTGCCCCGAGGGGGCTCCTACAATGAGCAGTTCTTC; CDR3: CASSELPRGGSYNEQFF
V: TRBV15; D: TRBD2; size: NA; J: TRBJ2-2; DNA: TGTGCCACCAGGACTAGCGGGAGGAACACCGGGGAGCTGTTTTTT; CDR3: CATRTSGRNTGELFF
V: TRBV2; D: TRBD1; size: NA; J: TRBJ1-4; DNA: TGTGCCAGCAGCGTGGACAGGGGTGGTGAAAAACTGTTTTTT; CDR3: CASSVDRGGEKLFF
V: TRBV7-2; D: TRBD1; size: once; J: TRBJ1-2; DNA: TGTGCCAGCAGAGATCCCGGGACAGGGTTTGGCTACACCTTC; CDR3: CASRDPGTGFGYTF
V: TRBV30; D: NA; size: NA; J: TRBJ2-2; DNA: TGTGCCTGGAGAGGCGAGCGCACCGGGGAGCTGTTTTTT; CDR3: CAWRGERTGELFF
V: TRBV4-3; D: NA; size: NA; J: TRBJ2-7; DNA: TGCGCCAGCAGCCAAGCAGTCGCCTACGAGCAGTACTTC; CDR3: CASSQAVAYEQYF
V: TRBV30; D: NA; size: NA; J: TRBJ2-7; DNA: TGTGCCTGGGGTAGGGGGGGTTACGAGCAGTACTTC; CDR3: CAWGRGGYEQYF
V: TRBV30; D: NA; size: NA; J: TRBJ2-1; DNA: TGTGCCCGAGGAACAGGCATTTTAACGGATCGCTCCTACAATGAGCAGTTCTTC; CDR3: CARGTGILTDRSYNEQFF
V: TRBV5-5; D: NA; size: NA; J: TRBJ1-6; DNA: TGTGCCAGCAGCTTTTCCCCAAGACTGGATATCTATAATTCACCCCTCCACTTT; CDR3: CASSFSPRLDIYNSPLHF
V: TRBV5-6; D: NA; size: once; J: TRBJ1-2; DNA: TGTGCCAGCAGGAACCGGGGGGCGCATAACTATGGCTACACCTTC; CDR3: CASRNRGAHNYGYTF
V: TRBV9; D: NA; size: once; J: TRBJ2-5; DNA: TGTGCCAGCAGCGGGGGACACTACCAAGAGACCCAGTACTTC; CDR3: CASSGGHYQETQYF
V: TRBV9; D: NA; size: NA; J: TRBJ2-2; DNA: TGTGCCAGCAGCGTAGAGTTAGACTACATTTTTGGGGAGCTGTTTTTT; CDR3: CASSVELDYIFGELFF
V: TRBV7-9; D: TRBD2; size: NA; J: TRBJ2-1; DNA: TGTGCCAGCAGCTTGTTTGCGGGAGTCCACAATGAGCAGTTCTTC; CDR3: CASSLFAGVHNEQFF
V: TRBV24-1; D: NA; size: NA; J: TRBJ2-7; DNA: TGTGCCACCAGTAAGAGTTCGTCCTACGAGCAGTACTTC; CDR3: CATSKSSSYEQYF
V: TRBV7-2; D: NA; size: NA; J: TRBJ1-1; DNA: TGTGCCAGCAGCCGGGTTACAGGGCTGGCCACTGAAGCTTTCTTT; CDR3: CASSRVTGLATEAFF
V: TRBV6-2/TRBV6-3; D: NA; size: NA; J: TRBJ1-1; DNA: TGTGCCAGCAGTTACGTGCAGGGGAATGGGAACACTGAAGCTTTCTTT; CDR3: CASSYVQGNGNTEAFF
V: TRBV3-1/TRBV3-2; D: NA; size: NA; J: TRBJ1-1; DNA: TGTGCCAGCAGCCAGTTCGGGGAGGGGAGCACTGAAGCTTTCTTT; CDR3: CASSQFGEGSTEAFF
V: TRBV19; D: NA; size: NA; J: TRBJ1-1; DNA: TGTGCCAGTAGTCGCACAGGGAACACTGAAGCTTTCTTT; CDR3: CASSRTGNTEAFF